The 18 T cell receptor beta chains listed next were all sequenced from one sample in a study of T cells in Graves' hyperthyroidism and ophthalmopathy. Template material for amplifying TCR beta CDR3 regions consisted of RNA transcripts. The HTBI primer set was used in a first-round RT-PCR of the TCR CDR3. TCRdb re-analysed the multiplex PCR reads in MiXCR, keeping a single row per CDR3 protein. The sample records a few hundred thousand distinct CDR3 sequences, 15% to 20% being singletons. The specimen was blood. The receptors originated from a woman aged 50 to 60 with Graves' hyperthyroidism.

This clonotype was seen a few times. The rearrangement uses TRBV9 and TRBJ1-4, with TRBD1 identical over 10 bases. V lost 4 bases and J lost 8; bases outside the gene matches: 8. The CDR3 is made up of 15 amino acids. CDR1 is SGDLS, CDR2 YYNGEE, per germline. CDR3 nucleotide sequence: TGTGCCAGCAGCTTAACCGGGACAGGGGTAGAAAAACTGTTTTTT. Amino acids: CASSLTGTGVEKLFF.

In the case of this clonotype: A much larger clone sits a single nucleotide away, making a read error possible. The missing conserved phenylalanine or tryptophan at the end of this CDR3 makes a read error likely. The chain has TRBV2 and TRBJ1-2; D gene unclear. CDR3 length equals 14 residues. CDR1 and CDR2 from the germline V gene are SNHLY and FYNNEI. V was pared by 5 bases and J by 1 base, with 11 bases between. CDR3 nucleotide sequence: TGTGCCAGCAGTCTACCGGACGGTAACTATGGCTACACCCTC. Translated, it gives CASSLPDGNYGYTL.

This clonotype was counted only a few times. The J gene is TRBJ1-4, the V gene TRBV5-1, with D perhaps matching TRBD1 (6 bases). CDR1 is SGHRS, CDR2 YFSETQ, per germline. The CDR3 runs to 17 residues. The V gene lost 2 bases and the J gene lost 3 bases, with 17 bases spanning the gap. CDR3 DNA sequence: TGCGCCAGCAGCTTTGAGGGAACTTGGACAGCTAATGAAAAACTGTTTTTT. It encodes CASSFEGTWTANEKLFF.

CDR3 DNA: TGTGCCAGCAGGGCTCCGGGACAGGGGGTTCAAGAGCAGTACTTC. It yields the protein CASRAPGQGVQEQYF. The chain has TRBV6-1 and TRBJ2-7; 11 nucleotides line up with TRBD1. Germline V gives CDR1 MNHNS, CDR2 SASEGT. This CDR3 is built from 15 residues. The ends lost 6 bases at V and 7 bases at J; junction bases unmatched: 11.

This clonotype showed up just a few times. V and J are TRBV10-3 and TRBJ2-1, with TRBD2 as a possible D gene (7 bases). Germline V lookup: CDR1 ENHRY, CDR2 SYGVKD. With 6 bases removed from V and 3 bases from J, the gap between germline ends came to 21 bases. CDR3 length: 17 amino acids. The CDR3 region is CAISLYPGGKSYNEQFF. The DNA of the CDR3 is TGTGCCATCAGCCTTTATCCGGGGGGCAAGAGCTACAATGAGCAGTTCTTC.

Written as DNA, the CDR3 is TGTGCCAGCAGTTCCTCGGGACTACCCGAATACGAGCAGTACTTC. Translated: CASSSSGLPEYEQYF. This chain links TRBV6-5 with TRBJ2-7, with 7 bases aligning to TRBD2. J lost 4 bases, V lost 4 bases, and 10 bases had no gene match. Germline V gives CDR1 MNHEY, CDR2 SVGAGI. This CDR3 is built from 15 residues.

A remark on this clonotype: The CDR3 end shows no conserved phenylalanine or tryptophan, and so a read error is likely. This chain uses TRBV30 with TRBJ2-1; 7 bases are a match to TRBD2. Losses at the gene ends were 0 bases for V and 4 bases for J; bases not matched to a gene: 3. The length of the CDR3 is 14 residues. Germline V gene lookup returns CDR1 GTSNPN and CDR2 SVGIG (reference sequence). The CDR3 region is CAWSVLGGYNEQFL. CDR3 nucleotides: TGTGCCTGGAGTGTACTGGGGGGGTACAATGAGCAGTTCCTC.

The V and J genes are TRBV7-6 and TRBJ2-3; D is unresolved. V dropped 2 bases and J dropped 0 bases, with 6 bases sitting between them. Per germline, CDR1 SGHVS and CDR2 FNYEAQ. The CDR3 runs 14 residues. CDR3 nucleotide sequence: TGTGCCAGCAGCTTATATCCTAGCACAGATACGCAGTATTTT. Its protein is CASSLYPSTDTQYF.

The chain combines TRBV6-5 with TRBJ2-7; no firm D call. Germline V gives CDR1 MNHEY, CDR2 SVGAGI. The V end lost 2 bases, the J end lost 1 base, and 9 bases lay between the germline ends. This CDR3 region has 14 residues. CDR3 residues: CASSYPGSSYEQYF. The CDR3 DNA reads TGTGCCAGCAGTTACCCCGGTTCGTCCTACGAGCAGTACTTC.

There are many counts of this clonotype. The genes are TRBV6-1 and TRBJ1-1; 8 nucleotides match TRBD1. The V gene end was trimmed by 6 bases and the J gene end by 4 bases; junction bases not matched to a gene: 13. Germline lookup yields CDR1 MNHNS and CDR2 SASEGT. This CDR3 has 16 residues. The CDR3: CASSPGSGQGTTEAFF. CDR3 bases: TGTGCCAGCAGCCCGGGGTCCGGACAGGGCACCACTGAAGCTTTCTTT.

The CDR3 loop is CASNDRGPEAEAFF. CDR3 coding DNA: TGTGCCAGCAATGACAGGGGCCCGGAAGCCGAAGCTTTCTTT. The chain employs TRBV6-1 and TRBJ1-1; 8 bases fit TRBD1. Germline trimming cut 7 bases from V and 8 bases from J; bases unmatched to any gene: 12. The CDR3 totals 14 residues. The V gene's germline CDR1 is MNHNS and CDR2 SASEGT.

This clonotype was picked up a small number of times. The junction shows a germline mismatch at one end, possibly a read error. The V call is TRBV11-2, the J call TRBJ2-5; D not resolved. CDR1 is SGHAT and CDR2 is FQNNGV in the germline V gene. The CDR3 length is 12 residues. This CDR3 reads CASSENQGTQYF. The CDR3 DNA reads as TGTGCCAGCAGCGAGAATCAAGGGACCCAGTACTTC. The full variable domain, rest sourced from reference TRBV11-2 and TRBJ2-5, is EAGVAQSPRYKIIEKRQSVAFWCNPISGHATLYWYQQILGQGPKLLIQFQNNGVVDDSQLPKDRFSAERLKGVDSTLKIQPAKLEDSAVYLCASSENQGTQYFGPGTRLLVL.

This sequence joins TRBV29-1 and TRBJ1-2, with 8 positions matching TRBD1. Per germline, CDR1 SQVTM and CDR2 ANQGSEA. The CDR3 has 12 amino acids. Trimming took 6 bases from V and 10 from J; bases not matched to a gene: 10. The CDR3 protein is CSVETGVRDYTF. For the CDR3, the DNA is TGCAGCGTGGAGACAGGGGTGCGCGACTACACCTTC.

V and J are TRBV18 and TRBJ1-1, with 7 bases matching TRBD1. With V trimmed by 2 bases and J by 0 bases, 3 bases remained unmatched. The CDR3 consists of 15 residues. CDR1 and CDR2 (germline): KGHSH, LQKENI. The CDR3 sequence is CASSPLTGMNTEAFF. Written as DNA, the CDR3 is TGTGCCAGCTCACCATTGACAGGGATGAACACTGAAGCTTTCTTT.

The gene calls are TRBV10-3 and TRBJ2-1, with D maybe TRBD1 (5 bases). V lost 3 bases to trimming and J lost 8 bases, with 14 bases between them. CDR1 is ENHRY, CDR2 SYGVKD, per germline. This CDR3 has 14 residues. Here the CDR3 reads CAISDPRDRYEQFF. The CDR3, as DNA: TGTGCCATCAGTGATCCCCGAGACAGATATGAGCAGTTCTTC.

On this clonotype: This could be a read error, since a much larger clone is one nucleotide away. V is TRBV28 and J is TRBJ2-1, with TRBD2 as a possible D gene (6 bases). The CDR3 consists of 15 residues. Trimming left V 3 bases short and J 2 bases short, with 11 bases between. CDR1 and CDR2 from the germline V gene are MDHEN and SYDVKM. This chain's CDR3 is CASSFGSFPYNEQFF. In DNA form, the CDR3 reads TGTGCCAGCAGTTTCGGGAGTTTCCCCTACAATGAGCAGTTCTTC.

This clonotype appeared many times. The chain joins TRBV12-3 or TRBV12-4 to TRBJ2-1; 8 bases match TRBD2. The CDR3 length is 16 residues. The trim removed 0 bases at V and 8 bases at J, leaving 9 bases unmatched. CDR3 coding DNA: TGTGCCAGCAGTTTAGCGGGGACGGGAGGGCCAGATGAGCAGTTCTTC. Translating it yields CASSLAGTGGPDEQFF.

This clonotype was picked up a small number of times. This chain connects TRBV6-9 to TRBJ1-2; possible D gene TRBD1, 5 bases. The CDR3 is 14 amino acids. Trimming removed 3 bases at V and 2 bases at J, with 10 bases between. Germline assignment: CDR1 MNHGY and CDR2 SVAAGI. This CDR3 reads CASSYRAENYGYTF. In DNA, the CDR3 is TGTGCCAGCAGTTACAGGGCGGAAAACTATGGCTACACCTTC.